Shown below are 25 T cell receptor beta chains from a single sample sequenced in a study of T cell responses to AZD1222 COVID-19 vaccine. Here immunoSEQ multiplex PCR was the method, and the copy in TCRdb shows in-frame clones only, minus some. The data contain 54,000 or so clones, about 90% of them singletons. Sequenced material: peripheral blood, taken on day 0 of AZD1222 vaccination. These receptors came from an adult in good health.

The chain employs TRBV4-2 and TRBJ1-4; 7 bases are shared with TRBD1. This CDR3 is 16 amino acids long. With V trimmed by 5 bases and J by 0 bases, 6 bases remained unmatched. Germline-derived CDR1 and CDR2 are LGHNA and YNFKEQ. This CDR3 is CASSNRDRTTNEKLFF. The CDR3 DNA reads TGTGCCAGCAGCAACAGGGACAGAACAACTAATGAAAAACTGTTTTTT.

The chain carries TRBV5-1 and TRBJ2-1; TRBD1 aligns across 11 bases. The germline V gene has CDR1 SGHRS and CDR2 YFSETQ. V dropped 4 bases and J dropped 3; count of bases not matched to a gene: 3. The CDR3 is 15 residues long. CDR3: CASSKGQGVYNEQFF. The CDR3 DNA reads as TGCGCCAGCAGCAAGGGACAGGGGGTCTACAATGAGCAGTTCTTC.

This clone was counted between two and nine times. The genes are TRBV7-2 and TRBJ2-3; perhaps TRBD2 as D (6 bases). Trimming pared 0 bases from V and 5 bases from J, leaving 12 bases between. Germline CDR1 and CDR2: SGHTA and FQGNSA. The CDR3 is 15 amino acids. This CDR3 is CASSLAASALDTQYF. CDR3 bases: TGTGCCAGCAGCTTAGCGGCTAGCGCACTAGATACGCAGTATTTT.

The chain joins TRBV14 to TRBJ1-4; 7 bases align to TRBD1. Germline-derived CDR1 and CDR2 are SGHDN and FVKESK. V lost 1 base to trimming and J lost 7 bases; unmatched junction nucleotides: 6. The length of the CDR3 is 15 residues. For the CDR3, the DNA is TGTGCCAGCAGCCAAGTGAGGGGGCTGTTTGAAAAACTGTTTTTT. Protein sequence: CASSQVRGLFEKLFF.

The CDR3 sequence: CASSMTDRTYEQYF. Written as DNA, the CDR3 is TGTGCCAGTAGTATGACCGACCGTACCTACGAGCAGTACTTC. The chain carries TRBV19 and TRBJ2-7; D is ambiguous. Looked up from germline, CDR1 is LNHDA and CDR2 is SQIVND (reference sequence). V lost 3 bases and J 2 bases, leaving 11 bases between the germline ends. This CDR3 spans 14 amino acids.

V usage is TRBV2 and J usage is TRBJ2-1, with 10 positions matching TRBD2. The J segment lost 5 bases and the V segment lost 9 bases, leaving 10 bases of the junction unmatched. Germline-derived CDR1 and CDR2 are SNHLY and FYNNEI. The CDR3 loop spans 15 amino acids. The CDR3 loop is CARGRAGGVDNEQFF. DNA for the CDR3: TGTGCCAGAGGGAGAGCGGGAGGGGTCGACAATGAGCAGTTCTTC.

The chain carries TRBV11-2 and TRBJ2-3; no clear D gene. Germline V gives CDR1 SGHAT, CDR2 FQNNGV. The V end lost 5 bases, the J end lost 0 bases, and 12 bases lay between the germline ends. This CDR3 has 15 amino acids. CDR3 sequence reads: CASSPLLTSTDTQYF. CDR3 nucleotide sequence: TGTGCCAGCAGCCCACTATTGACTAGCACAGATACGCAGTATTTT.

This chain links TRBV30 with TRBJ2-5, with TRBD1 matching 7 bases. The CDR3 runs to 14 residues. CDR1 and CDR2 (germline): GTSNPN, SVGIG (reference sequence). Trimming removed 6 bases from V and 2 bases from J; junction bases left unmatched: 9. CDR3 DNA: TGTGCCTGTGTATCCGGACAGGCGCAAGAGACCCAGTACTTC. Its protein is CACVSGQAQETQYF.

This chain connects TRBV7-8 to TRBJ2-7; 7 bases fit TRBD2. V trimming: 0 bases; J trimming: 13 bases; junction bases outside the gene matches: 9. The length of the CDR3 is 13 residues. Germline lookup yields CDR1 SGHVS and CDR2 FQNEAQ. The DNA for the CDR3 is TGTGCCAGCAGCTTAGCTTCTGCGGGAGTAGGTTACTTC. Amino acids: CASSLASAGVGYF.

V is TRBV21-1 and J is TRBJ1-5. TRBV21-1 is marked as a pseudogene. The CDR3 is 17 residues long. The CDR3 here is CASSKGYRGNSNQPQHF. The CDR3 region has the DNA TGTGCCAGCAGCAAGGGGTACAGAGGCAATAGCAATCAGCCCCAGCATTTT.

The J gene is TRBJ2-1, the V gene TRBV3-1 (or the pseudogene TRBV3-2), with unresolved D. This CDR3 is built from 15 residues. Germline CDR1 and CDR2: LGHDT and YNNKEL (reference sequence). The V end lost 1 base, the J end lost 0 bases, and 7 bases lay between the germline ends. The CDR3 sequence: CASSQGESSYNEQFF. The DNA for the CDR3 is TGTGCCAGCAGCCAAGGCGAGAGCTCCTACAATGAGCAGTTCTTC.

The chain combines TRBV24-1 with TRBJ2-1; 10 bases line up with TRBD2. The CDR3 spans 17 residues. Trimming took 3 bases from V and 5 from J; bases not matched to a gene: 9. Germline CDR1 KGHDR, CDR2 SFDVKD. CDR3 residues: CATSDPKSGRGDNEQFF. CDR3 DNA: TGTGCCACCAGTGATCCCAAAAGCGGGAGGGGCGACAATGAGCAGTTCTTC.

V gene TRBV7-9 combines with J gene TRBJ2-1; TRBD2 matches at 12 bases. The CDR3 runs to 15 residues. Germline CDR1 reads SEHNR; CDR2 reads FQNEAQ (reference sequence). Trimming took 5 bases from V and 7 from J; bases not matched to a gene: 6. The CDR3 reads CASSRLAGESNEQFF. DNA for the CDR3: TGTGCCAGCAGCCGACTAGCGGGAGAGTCGAATGAGCAGTTCTTC.

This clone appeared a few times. The CDR3 sequence: CASSTTGAGANVLTF. The DNA for the CDR3 is TGTGCCAGTAGTACCACAGGGGCTGGGGCCAACGTCCTGACTTTC. V usage is TRBV19 and J usage is TRBJ2-6; 7 bases agree with TRBD1. The CDR3 has 15 residues. The junction had 2 bases not matched to a gene; V was cut back by 4 bases and J by 2 bases. Looked up from germline, CDR1 is LNHDA and CDR2 is SQIVND (reference sequence).

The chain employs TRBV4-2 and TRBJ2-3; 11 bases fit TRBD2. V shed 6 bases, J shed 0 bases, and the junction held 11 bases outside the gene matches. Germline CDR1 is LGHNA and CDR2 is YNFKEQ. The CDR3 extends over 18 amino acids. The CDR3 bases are TGTGCCAGCAGGGGTAGCGGGAGGGGCGGTAAAAGCACAGATACGCAGTATTTT. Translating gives CASRGSGRGGKSTDTQYF.

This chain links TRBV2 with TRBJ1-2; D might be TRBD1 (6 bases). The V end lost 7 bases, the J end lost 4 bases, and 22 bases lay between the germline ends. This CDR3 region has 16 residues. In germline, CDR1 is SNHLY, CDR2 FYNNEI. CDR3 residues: CASTLDYGQGFYGYTF. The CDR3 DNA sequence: TGTGCCAGCACCCTGGATTACGGGCAGGGGTTCTATGGCTACACCTTC.

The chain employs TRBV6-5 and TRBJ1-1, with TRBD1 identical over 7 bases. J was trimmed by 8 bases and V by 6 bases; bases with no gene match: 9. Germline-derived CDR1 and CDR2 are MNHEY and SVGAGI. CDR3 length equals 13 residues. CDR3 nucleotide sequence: TGTGCCAGCAGGAGGGACAGTCAATCGGAAGCTTTCTTT. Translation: CASRRDSQSEAFF.

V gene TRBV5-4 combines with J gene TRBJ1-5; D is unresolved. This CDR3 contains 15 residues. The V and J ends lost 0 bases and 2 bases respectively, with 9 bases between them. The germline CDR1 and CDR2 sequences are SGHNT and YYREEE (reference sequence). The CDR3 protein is CASSLGGSGNQPQHF. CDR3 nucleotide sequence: TGTGCCAGCAGCTTGGGGGGTAGTGGCAATCAGCCCCAGCATTTT.

CDR3 DNA: TGTGCCAGCAGCCGGACAGGGTTGAACACCGGGGAGCTGTTTTTT. It yields the protein CASSRTGLNTGELFF. The rearrangement links TRBV6-4 to TRBJ2-2; 8 nucleotides match TRBD1. Germline values: CDR1 MRHNA, CDR2 SNTAGT. The CDR3 covers 15 residues. V was pared by 6 bases and J by 1 base, with 4 bases of the junction left unmatched.

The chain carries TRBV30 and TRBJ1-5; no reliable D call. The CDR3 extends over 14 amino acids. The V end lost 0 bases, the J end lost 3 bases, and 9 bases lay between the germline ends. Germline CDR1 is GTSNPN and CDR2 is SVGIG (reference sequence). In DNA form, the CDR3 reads TGTGCCTGGAGTGTCGATGGTTTCAATCAGCCCCAGCATTTT. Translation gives CAWSVDGFNQPQHF.

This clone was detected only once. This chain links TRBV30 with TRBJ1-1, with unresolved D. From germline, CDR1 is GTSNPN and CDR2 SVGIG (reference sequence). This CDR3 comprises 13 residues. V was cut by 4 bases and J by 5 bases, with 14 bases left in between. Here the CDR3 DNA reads TGTGCCTGGAAGCAGAGGGTAGGAACTGAAGCTTTCTTT. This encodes CAWKQRVGTEAFF.

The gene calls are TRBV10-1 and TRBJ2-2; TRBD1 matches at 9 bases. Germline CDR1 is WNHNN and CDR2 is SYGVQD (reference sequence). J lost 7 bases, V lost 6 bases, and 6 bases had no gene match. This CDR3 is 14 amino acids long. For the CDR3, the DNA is TGCGCCAGCAGGGGGACAGGGAGAGGCGGGGAGCTGTTTTTT. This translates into CASRGTGRGGELFF.

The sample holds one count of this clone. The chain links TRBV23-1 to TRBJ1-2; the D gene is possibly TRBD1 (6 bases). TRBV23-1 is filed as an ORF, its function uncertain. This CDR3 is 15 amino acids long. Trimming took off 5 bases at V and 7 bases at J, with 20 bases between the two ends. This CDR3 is CASSCPRGAKGGYTF. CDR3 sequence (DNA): TGCGCCAGCAGTTGTCCGCGGGGGGCAAAGGGTGGCTACACCTTC.

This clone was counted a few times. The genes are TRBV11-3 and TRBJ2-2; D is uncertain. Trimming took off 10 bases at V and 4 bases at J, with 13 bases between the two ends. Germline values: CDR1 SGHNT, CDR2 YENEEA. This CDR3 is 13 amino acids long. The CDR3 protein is CAIKRASTGELFF. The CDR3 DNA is TGTGCCATCAAAAGGGCGAGCACCGGGGAGCTGTTTTTT.

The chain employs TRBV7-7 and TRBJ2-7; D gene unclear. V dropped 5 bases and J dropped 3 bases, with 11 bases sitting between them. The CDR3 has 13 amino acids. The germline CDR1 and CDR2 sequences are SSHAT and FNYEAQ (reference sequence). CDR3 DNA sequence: TGTGCCAGCAGCCCCCTACTTCTCTACGAGCAGTACTTC. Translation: CASSPLLLYEQYF.